This passage covers 11 T cell receptor beta chains from one sample sequenced in a study of blood T cell repertoires in COVID-19. Clones were read by immunoSEQ multiplex PCR, and TCRdb kept only the in-frame ones, dropping some. There are approximately 100,000 clones in the sample; approximately 87% occur only once, and around 16% lies in the top ten. Source material: peripheral blood. The receptor source for this set is a man aged 45-60 years with acute or convalescent COVID-19.

V is TRBV5-1 and J is TRBJ2-6, with 8 nucleotides matching TRBD2. The length of the CDR3 is 18 residues. CDR1 and CDR2 from the germline V gene are SGHRS and YFSETQ. Trimming took 1 base from V and 0 from J; bases not matched to a gene: 6. CDR3 sequence reads: CASSLNLAGNSGANVLTF. In nucleotides, the CDR3 is TGCGCCAGCAGCTTGAATCTAGCGGGTAACTCTGGGGCCAACGTCCTGACTTTC.

For this clone: The same CDR3 arises from other DNA sequences in this sample as well. This chain connects TRBV5-4 to TRBJ1-5; no definite D call. Per germline, CDR1 SGHNT and CDR2 YYREEE (reference sequence). V was clipped by 0 bases and J by 2 bases, with 6 bases between them. This CDR3 spans 14 amino acids. In DNA form, the CDR3 reads TGTGCCAGCAGCTTGGGCGGGGGCAATCAGCCCCAGCATTTT. This codes for CASSLGGGNQPQHF.

On this clone: This CDR3 is also generated by other DNA sequences in the sample. This chain uses TRBV3-1 (or the pseudogene TRBV3-2) with TRBJ2-5; 7 nucleotides match TRBD1. Germline assignment: CDR1 LGHDT and CDR2 YNNKEL (reference sequence). V was pared by 0 bases and J by 1 base, with 20 bases of the junction left unmatched. CDR3 length: 21 amino acids. Here the CDR3 DNA reads TGTGCCAGCAGCCAAGAAGAAACAGGGGACCACCTACCCCTCCTCCAAGAGACCCAGTACTTC. Encoded protein: CASSQEETGDHLPLLQETQYF.

This chain uses TRBV2 with TRBJ1-5; D is perhaps TRBD1 (6 bases). Trimming shortened V by 6 bases and J by 4 bases, and 13 bases separated the two germline ends. The CDR3 loop spans 14 amino acids. Germline V gene data show CDR1 as SNHLY and CDR2 as FYNNEI. The CDR3 nucleotides read TGTGCCAGCAGAGCCGGGACAACAAATCAGCCCCAGCATTTT. Protein product: CASRAGTTNQPQHF.

The chain combines TRBV24-1 with TRBJ2-3, with 7 bases matching TRBD2. In germline, CDR1 is KGHDR, CDR2 SFDVKD. Trimming removed 1 base from V and 2 bases from J; junction bases left unmatched: 5. The CDR3 covers 16 residues. CDR3 sequence: CATSDFQGGSTDTQYF. The CDR3 coding sequence is TGTGCCACCAGTGATTTCCAGGGAGGGTCCACAGATACGCAGTATTTT.

In its sample, this clone was seen once. CDR3 DNA sequence: TGTGCCAGCAGCCCTGTTTCCTACAATGAGCAGTTCTTC. This gives the protein CASSPVSYNEQFF. The rearrangement links TRBV27 to TRBJ2-1; D is uncertain. V lost 6 bases to trimming and J lost 1 base, with 7 bases between them. The CDR3 is 13 residues long. The germline gives CDR1 MNHEY, CDR2 SMNVEV (reference sequence).

As concerns this clone: Distinct nucleotide sequences in the sample also encode this CDR3. The chain employs TRBV3-1 (or the pseudogene TRBV3-2) and TRBJ2-2; TRBD2 matches at 13 bases. V shed 3 bases, J shed 5 bases, and the junction held 3 bases outside the gene matches. CDR1 and CDR2 from the germline V gene are LGHDT and YNNKEL (reference sequence). The CDR3 runs 16 residues. The CDR3 loop reads CASSHTSGRGTGELFF. The DNA of the CDR3 is TGTGCCAGCAGCCATACTAGCGGGAGGGGGACCGGGGAGCTGTTTTTT.

The chain is built from TRBV4-1 and TRBJ2-6; 10 bases fit TRBD1. The CDR3 runs to 19 residues. Trimming removed 4 bases from V and 0 bases from J; junction bases left unmatched: 9. The germline CDR1 and CDR2 sequences are MGHRA and YSYEKL. The CDR3 nucleotides read TGCGCCAGCAGCCCCCACGGGGGACAGGGGATCTCTGGGGCCAACGTCCTGACTTTC. Its protein product is CASSPHGGQGISGANVLTF.

The genes are TRBV7-9 and TRBJ2-7; D may be TRBD2 (5 bases). The CDR3 loop spans 14 amino acids. V lost 2 bases, J lost 3 bases, and 11 bases lay in between. The V gene's germline CDR1 is SEHNR and CDR2 FQNEAQ (reference sequence). CDR3 sequence: CASSLSGSDYEQYF. CDR3 in DNA: TGTGCCAGCAGCTTATCGGGAAGCGACTACGAGCAGTACTTC.

The J gene is TRBJ1-5, the V gene TRBV10-3; D may be TRBD1 (6 bases). The V and J ends lost 2 bases and 9 bases respectively, with 20 bases between them. The CDR3 has 16 residues. Germline V gives CDR1 ENHRY, CDR2 SYGVKD. The CDR3 coding sequence is TGTGCCATCAGTGAGCGTGGACAGTTCCTGGGTCGGCCCCAGCATTTT. Translated: CAISERGQFLGRPQHF.

V is TRBV28 and J is TRBJ1-1, with D possibly matching TRBD1 (6 bases). Germline assignment: CDR1 MDHEN and CDR2 SYDVKM. Trimming removed 7 bases from V and 1 base from J, with 19 bases in between. The CDR3 sequence is 16 residues long. The CDR3 DNA sequence: TGTGCCAGCAAATCCGGACTTTCAGGGGAGAACACTGAAGCTTTCTTT. Its protein is CASKSGLSGENTEAFF.